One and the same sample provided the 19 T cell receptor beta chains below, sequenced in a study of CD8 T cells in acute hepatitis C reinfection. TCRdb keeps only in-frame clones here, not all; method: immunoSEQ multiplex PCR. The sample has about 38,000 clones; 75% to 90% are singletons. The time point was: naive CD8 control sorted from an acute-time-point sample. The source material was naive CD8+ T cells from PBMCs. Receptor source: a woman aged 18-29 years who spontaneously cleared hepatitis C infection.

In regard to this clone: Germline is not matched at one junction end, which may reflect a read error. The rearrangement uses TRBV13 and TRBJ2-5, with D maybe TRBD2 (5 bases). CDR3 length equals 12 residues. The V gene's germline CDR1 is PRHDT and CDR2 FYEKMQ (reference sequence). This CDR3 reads CASSLGSETQYF. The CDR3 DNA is TGTGCCAGCAGCCTAGGGAGTGAGACCCAGTACTTC.

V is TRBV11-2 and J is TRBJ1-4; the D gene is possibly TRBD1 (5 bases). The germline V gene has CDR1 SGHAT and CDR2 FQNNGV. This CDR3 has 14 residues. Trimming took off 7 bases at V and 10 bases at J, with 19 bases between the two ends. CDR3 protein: CASTKDGVQGKLFF. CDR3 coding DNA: TGTGCCAGCACCAAAGACGGGGTCCAGGGAAAACTGTTTTTT. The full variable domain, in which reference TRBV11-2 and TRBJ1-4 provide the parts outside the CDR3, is EAGVAQSPRYKIIEKRQSVAFWCNPISGHATLYWYQQILGQGPKLLIQFQNNGVVDDSQLPKDRFSAERLKGVDSTLKIQPAKLEDSAVYLCASTKDGVQGKLFFGSGTQLSVL.

CDR3 DNA: TGTGCCAGCAGCTTAGGGGGTGGGAAGGGATACGAAGAGACCCAGTACTTC. Translation gives CASSLGGGKGYEETQYF. The J gene is TRBJ2-5, the V gene TRBV7-6; D is undetermined. Germline-derived CDR1 and CDR2 are SGHVS and FNYEAQ. The length of the CDR3 is 17 residues. The V end lost 1 base, the J end lost 3 bases, and 18 bases lay between the germline ends.

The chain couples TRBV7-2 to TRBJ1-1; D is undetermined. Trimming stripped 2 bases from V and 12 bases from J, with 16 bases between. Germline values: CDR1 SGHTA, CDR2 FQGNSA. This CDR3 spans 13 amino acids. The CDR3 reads CASSLSWEWWTFF. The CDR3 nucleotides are TGTGCCAGCAGCTTATCTTGGGAGTGGTGGACTTTCTTT.

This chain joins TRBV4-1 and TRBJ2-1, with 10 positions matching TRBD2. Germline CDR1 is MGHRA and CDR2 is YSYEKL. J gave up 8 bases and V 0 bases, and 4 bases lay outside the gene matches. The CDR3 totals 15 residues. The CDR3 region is CASSQDKRGGDEQFF. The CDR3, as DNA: TGCGCCAGCAGCCAAGATAAGCGGGGGGGAGATGAGCAGTTCTTC.

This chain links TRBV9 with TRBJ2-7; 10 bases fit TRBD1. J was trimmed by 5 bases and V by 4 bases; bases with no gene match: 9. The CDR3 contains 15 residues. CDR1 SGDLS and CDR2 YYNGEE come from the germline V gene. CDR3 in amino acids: CASSFSGTGVNEQYF. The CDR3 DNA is TGTGCCAGCAGCTTTTCCGGGACAGGGGTCAACGAGCAGTACTTC. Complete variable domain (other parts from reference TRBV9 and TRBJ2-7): DSGVTQTPKHLITATGQRVTLRCSPRSGDLSVYWYQQSLDQGLQFLIQYYNGEERAKGNILERFSAQQFPDLHSELNLSSLELGDSALYFCASSFSGTGVNEQYFGPGTRLTVT.

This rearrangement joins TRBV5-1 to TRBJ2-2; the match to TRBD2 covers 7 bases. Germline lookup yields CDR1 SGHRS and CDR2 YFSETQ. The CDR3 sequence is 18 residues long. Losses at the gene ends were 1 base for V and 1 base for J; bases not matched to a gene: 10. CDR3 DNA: TGCGCCAGCAGCTTGTTTGAGGGAGGGCCAGGGAACACCGGGGAGCTGTTTTTT. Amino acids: CASSLFEGGPGNTGELFF.

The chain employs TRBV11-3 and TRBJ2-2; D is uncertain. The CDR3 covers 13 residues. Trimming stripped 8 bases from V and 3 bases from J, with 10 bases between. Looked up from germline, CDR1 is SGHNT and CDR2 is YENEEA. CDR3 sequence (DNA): TGTGCCAGCCCCCGCCAGGACACCGGGGAGCTGTTTTTT. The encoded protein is CASPRQDTGELFF.

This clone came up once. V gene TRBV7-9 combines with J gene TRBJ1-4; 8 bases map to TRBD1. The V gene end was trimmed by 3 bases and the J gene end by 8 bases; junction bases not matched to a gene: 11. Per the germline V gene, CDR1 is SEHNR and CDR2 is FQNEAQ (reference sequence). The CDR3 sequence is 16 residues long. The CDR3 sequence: CASSLLVTGVREKLFF. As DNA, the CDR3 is TGTGCCAGCAGCTTGTTAGTGACAGGGGTCAGAGAAAAACTGTTTTTT.

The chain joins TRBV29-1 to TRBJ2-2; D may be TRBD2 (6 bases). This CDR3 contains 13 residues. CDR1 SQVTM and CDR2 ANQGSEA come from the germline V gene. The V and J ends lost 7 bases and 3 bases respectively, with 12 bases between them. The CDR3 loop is CSGRLDHTGELFF. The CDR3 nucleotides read TGCAGCGGCCGACTAGATCACACCGGGGAGCTGTTTTTT.

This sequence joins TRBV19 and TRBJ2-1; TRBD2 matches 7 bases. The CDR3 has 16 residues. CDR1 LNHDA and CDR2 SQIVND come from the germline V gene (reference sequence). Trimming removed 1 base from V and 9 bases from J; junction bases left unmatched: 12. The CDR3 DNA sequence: TGTGCCAGTAGTATAGTCGGGACTTTCTCGGGGGGTGAGCAGTTCTTC. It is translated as CASSIVGTFSGGEQFF. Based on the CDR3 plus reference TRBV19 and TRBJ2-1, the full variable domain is DGGITQSPKYLFRKEGQNVTLSCEQNLNHDAMYWYRQDPGQGLRLIYYSQIVNDFQKGDIAEGYSVSREKKESFPLTVTSAQKNPTAFYLCASSIVGTFSGGEQFFGPGTRLTVL.

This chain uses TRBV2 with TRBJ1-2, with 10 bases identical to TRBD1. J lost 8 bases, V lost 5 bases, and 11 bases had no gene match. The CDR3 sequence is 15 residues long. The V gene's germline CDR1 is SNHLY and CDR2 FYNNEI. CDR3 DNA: TGTGCCAGCAGTCGACCAAGACAGGGGGCGGGAGGCTACACCTTC. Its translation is CASSRPRQGAGGYTF.

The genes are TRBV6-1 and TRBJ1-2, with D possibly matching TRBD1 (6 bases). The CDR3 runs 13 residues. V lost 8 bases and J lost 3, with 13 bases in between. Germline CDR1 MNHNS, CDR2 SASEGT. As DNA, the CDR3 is TGTGCCAGCCAGGGGAGGGGTCACTATGGCTACACCTTC. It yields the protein CASQGRGHYGYTF.

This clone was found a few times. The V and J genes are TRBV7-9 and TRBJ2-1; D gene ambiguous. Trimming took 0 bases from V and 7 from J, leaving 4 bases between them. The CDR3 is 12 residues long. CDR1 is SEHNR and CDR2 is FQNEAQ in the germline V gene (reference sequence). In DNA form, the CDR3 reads TGTGCCAGCAGCTTAGCTGTGAATGAGCAGTTCTTC. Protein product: CASSLAVNEQFF.

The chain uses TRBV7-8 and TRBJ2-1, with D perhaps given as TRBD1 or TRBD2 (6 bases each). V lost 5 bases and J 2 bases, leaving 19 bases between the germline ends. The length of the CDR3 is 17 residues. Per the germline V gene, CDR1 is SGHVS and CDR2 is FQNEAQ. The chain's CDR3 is CASSGGDTANPYNEQFF. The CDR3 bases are TGTGCCAGCAGCGGCGGGGACACAGCGAACCCCTACAATGAGCAGTTCTTC.

CDR3 amino acids: CASSGIAASTDTQYF. The CDR3 DNA follows: TGTGCCAGCAGTGGCATCGCGGCCAGCACAGATACGCAGTATTTT. The chain uses TRBV2 and TRBJ2-3; no clear D gene. From germline, CDR1 is SNHLY and CDR2 FYNNEI. With 4 bases removed from V and 0 bases from J, the gap between germline ends came to 11 bases. The CDR3 loop spans 15 amino acids.

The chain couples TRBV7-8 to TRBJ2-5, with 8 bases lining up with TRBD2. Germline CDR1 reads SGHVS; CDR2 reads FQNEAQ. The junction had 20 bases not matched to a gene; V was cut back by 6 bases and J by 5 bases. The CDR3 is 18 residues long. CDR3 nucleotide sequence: TGTGCCAGCAGTATCCTGGGACTAGAGGACTATTTTTTCGAGACCCAGTACTTC. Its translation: CASSILGLEDYFFETQYF.

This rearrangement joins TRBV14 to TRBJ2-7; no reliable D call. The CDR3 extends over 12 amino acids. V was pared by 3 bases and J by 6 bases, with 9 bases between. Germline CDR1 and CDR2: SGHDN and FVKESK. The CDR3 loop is CASSQYGREQYF. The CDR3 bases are TGTGCCAGCAGCCAGTATGGCCGCGAGCAGTACTTC.

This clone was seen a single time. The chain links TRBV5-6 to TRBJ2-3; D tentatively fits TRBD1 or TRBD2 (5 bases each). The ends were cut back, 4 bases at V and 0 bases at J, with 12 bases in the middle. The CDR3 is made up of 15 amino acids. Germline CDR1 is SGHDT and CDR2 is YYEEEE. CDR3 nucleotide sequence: TGTGCCAGCAGCCCCGGGACGTCTAGCACAGATACGCAGTATTTT. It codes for CASSPGTSSTDTQYF.